This T cell receptor beta chain came from a study of PD-L1 blockade in urothelial cancer. Study background: Blood drawn 3 weeks (second dose) and 6 weeks after treatment start was analyzed.

Each patient supplied 1 to 8 pretreatment and on-treatment samples. In its sample, this clone was seen once. The CDR3 runs 15 residues. CDR1 and CDR2 (germline): MDHEN, SYDVKM. Between the trimmed V and J ends, which lost 4 bases and 2 bases, there was a span of 15 bases. The repertoire was sequenced with immunoSEQ multiplex PCR; TCRdb's copy has only in-frame clones and lacks some. This sample has some 24,000 clones, with approximately 88% found just once. The sample consisted of PBMCs, taken around atezolizumab (anti-PD-L1) treatment. This sequence originates from a man between 70 and 80 years old with urothelial cancer. The chain uses TRBV28 and TRBJ2-7, with D possibly matching TRBD1 (6 bases). CDR3 bases: TGTGCCAGCAGTTCAACCTCTACAGGGACCTACGAGCAGTACTTC. It is translated as CASSSTSTGTYEQYF.